These T cell receptor beta chains were read from a single sample in a study of post-analysis software for immune sequencing data. TCRdb passed the PCR reads through MiXCR, listing each CDR3 protein once. Of about 770,000 distinct CDR3 sequences detected, about 43% appear once; the ten largest clones hold just under 5%. The specimen was blood. The receptors stem from a girl aged 5 to 17 with multiple sclerosis. Each CDR3 is given without its conserved first and last residue.

TRBJ1-1 TRBV14 ASSQGLATEAF
TRBJ2-7 TRBV20-1 SARAASSGGRTYEQY
TRBJ2-5 TRBV10-3 AISESQGAHLETQY
TRBJ2-7 TRBV10-3 AIRDPRVPEQY
TRBJ2-7 TRBV28 ASSQAVAPSSYEQY
TRBJ2-7 TRBV11-2 ASSSSGGLIYEQY
TRBJ2-4 TRBV4-3 ASSQDGAPWDIQY
TRBJ2-1 TRBV7-2 ASSIPGHSHYNEQF
TRBJ2-4 TRBV29-1 SVEGTRENIQY
TRBJ2-3 TRBV19 ASSIGSGSPFTDTQY
TRBJ1-2 TRBV7-4 ASSRGRQSYYGYT
TRBJ2-1 TRBV2 ASSSLGVVSYNEQF
TRBJ2-3 TRBV9 ASSVASGSSTDTQY
TRBJ1-1 TRBV21-1 ERVGVPIEGTEAF
TRBJ2-3 TRBV29-1 SVEDRDRGEY
TRBJ2-5 TRBV7-8 ASSLDPMNEQY
TRBJ2-1 TRBV15 ATSRGKLAGDEQF
TRBJ2-7 TRBV7-9 ASSLGSGGLSSYEQY
TRBJ1-1 TRBV4-1 ASSQVPGGTEAF
TRBJ2-5 TRBV7-9 ASSSRPWGGETQY
TRBJ2-2 TRBV29-1 SVEVRDSWTGELF
TRBJ1-4 TRBV6-5 ASSYRGQDEKLF
TRBJ1-6 TRBV10-3 AISEMPGGPPLH
TRBJ1-1 TRBV7-3 ASSASTNTEAF
TRBJ2-7 TRBV12-3/TRBV12-4 ASNLDREQY
. TRBV29-1 SGGGLAGTEQY
TRBJ2-7 TRBV6-1 ASRLQTVSYEQY
TRBJ2-3 TRBV7-3 ASSLNFGDTQY
TRBJ2-1 TRBV20-1 SASLWGGKNEQF
TRBJ2-3 TRBV7-3 ASSLDYASTDTQY
TRBJ2-3 TRBV11-2 ASSPPSADTQY
TRBJ2-1 TRBV5-4 ASSLVGGRSLYNEQF
TRBJ2-1 TRBV6-5 ASSYDDNNEQF
TRBJ2-7 TRBV10-3 AISEGQVHEQY
TRBJ1-2 TRBV7-2 ASSLGQGNYDYT
TRBJ2-6 TRBV7-3 ASSSSTGGASGANVLT
TRBJ2-1 TRBV12-5 ASGLVDLAGVSYNEQF
TRBJ1-1 TRBV6-1 ASKGLNTEAF
TRBJ2-1 TRBV7-6 ASSLELSGGWDNEQF
TRBJ2-1 TRBV6-2/TRBV6-3 ASSQTSGEQF
TRBJ1-5 TRBV6-2/TRBV6-3 ASTRTGYSNQPQH